This paragraph reports one T cell receptor (beta chain). From germline, CDR1 is MNHEY and CDR2 SVGEGT. There are 13 residues in the CDR3. V gave up 1 base and J gave up 1 base, with 4 bases separating them. The table came from immunoSEQ multiplex PCR; TCRdb's copy has only in-frame clones and leaves some out. The sample lists fewer than 200,000 clones, more than 75% seen once, with around 2.3% in the top ten. This entry is derived from a study of blood T cell repertoires in COVID-19. Overall study: Acute and convalescent COVID-19 samples came from the United States, Italy and Spain.

Sequenced input: peripheral blood. This sequence was found in a man in his forties or fifties with active or convalescent COVID-19. The chain combines TRBV6-2 or TRBV6-3 with TRBJ1-1; D gene ambiguous. The CDR3 here is CASSYFQNTEAFF. In DNA form, the CDR3 reads TGTGCCAGCAGTTACTTCCAGAACACTGAAGCTTTCTTT.